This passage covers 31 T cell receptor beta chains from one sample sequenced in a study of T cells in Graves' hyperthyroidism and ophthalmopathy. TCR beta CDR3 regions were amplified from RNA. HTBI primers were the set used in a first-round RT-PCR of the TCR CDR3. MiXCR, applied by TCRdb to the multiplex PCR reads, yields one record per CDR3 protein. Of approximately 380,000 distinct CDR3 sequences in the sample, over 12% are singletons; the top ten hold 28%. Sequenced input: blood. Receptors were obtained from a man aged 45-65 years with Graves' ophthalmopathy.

The CDR3 here is CASSQAPGPGANVLTF. The CDR3 nucleotides read TGTGCCAGCAGCCAGGCCCCAGGGCCTGGGGCCAACGTCCTGACTTTC. V usage is TRBV3-1 and J usage is TRBJ2-6; TRBD1 is a possible D gene (5 bases). There are 16 residues in the CDR3. The V gene lost 3 bases and the J gene lost 2 bases, with 11 bases spanning the gap. Per germline, CDR1 LGHDT and CDR2 YNNKEL (reference sequence).

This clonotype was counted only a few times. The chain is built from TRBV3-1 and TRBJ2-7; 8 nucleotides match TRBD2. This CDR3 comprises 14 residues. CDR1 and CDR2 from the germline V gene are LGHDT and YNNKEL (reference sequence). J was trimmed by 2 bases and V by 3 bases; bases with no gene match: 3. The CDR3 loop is CASSHGTSPYEQYF. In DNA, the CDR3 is TGTGCCAGCAGCCATGGGACTAGTCCCTACGAGCAGTACTTC.

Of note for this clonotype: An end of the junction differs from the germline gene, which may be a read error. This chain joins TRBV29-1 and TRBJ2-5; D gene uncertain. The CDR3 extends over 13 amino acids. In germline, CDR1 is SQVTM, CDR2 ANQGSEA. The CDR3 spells CSVAPRTQEAQYF. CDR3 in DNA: TGCAGCGTCGCCCCCCGCACACAAGAGGCCCAGTACTTC.

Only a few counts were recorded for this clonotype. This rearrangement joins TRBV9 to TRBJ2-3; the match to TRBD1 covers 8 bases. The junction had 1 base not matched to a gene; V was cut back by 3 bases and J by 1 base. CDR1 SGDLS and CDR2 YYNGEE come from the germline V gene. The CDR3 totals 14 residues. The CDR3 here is CASSETGGTDTQYF. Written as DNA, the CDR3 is TGTGCCAGCAGCGAGACAGGGGGCACAGATACGCAGTATTTT.

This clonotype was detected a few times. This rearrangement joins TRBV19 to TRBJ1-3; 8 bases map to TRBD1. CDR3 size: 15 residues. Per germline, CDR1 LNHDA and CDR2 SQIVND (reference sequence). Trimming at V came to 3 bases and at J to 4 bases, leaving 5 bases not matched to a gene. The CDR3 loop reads CASSISRGLGNTIYF. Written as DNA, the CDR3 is TGTGCCAGTAGTATCAGCAGGGGGCTCGGAAACACCATATATTTT.

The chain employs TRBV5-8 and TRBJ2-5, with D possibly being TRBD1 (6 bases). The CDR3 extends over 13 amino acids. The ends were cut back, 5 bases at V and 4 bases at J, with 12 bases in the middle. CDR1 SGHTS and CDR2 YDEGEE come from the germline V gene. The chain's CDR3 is CASRRDRRETQYF. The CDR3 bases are TGTGCCAGCAGACGTGACAGGCGAGAGACCCAGTACTTC.

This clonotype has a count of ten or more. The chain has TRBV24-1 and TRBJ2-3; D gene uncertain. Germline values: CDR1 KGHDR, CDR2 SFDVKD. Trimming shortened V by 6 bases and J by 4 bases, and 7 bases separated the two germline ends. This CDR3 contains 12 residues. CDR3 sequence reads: CATSLGPDTQYF. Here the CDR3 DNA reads TGTGCCACCAGTCTCGGCCCAGATACGCAGTATTTT.

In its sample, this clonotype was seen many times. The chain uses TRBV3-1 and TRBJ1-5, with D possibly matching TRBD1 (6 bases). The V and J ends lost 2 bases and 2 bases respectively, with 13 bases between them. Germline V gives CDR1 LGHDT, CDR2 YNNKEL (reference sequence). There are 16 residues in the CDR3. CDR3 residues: CASSQRTGLGNQPQHF. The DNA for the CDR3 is TGTGCCAGCAGCCAAAGAACAGGGCTGGGCAATCAGCCCCAGCATTTT.

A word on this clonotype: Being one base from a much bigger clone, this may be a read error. Here the CDR3 DNA reads TGCAGCACCAGGGATTACAATGGGCAGTTCTTC. Its protein product is CSTRDYNGQFF. This chain links TRBV29-1 with TRBJ2-1, with D perhaps matching TRBD1 (5 bases). The CDR3 is 11 amino acids. Per germline, CDR1 SQVTM and CDR2 ANQGSEA.

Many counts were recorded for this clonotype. CDR3 sequence (DNA): TGTGCCAGTAGCGGGAGACCCGGGGATACGCAGTATTTT. This encodes CASSGRPGDTQYF. The chain links TRBV2 to TRBJ2-3; 9 nucleotides agree with TRBD2. V trimming: 9 bases; J trimming: 6 bases; junction bases outside the gene matches: 7. The CDR3 extends over 13 amino acids. Germline V CDR1 and CDR2: SNHLY, FYNNEI.

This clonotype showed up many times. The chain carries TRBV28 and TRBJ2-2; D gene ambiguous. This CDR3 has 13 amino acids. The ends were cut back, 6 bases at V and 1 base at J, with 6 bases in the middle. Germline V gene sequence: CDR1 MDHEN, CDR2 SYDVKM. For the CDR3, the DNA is TGTGCCAGCAGGAGTCAGAACACCGGGGAGCTGTTTTTT. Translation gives CASRSQNTGELFF.

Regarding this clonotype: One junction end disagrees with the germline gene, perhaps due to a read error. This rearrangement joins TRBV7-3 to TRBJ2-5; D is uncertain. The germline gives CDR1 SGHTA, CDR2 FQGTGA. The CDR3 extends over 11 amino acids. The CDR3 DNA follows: TGTGCCAGCGGCTTGGGAGAGACCCAGTACTTC. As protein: CASGLGETQYF.

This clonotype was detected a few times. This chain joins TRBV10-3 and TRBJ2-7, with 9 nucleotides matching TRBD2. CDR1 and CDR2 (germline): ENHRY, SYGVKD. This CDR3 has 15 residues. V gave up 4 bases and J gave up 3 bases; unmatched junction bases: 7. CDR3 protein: CAISGPGLANYEQYF. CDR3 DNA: TGTGCCATCAGTGGTCCGGGACTAGCCAACTACGAGCAGTACTTC.

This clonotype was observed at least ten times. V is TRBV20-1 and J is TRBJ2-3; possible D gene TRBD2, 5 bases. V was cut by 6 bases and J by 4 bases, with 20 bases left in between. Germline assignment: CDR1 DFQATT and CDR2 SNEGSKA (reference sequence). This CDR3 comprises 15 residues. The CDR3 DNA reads TGCAGTGCAACAGCGGACCGAATTTTATCAGATACGCAGTATTTT. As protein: CSATADRILSDTQYF.

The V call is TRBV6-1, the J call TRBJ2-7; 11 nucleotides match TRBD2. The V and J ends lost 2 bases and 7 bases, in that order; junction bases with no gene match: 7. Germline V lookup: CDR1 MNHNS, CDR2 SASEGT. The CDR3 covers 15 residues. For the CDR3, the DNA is TGTGCCAGCAGTGAATTGGCTAGCGGGAGGATAGAGCAGTACTTC. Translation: CASSELASGRIEQYF.

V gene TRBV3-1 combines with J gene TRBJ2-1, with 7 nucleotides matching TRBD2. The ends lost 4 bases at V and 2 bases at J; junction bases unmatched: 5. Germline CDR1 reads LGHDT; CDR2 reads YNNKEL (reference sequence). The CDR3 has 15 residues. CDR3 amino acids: CASSRQAGTYNEQFF. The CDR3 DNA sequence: TGTGCCAGCAGCCGCCAAGCGGGGACCTACAATGAGCAGTTCTTC.

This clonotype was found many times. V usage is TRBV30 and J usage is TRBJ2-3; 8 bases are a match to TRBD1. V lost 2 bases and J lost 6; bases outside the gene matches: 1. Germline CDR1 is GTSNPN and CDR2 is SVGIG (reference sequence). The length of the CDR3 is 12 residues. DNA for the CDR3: TGTGCCTGGAGTCGACAGGGGGATACGCAGTATTTT. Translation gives CAWSRQGDTQYF.

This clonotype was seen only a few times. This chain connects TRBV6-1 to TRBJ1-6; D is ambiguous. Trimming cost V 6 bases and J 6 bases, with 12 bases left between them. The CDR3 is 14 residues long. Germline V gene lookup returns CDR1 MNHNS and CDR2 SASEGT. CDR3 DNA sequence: TGTGCCAGCAGACTTCCCGGGATTAATTCACCCCTCCACTTT. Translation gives CASRLPGINSPLHF.

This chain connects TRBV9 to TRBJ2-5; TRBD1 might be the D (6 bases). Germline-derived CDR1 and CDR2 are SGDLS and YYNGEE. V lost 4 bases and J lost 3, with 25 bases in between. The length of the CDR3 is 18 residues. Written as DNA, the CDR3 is TGTGCCAGCAGCAGCCCCGGACAGTCCCCCGGAGGAGAAGAGACCCAGTACTTC. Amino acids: CASSSPGQSPGGEETQYF.

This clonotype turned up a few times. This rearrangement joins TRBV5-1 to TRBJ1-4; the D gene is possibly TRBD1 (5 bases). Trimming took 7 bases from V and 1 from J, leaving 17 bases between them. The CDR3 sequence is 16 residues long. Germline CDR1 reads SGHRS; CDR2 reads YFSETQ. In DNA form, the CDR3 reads TGCGCCAGCGCCCCAGGGAGCGGGGAAACTAATGAAAAACTGTTTTTT. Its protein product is CASAPGSGETNEKLFF.

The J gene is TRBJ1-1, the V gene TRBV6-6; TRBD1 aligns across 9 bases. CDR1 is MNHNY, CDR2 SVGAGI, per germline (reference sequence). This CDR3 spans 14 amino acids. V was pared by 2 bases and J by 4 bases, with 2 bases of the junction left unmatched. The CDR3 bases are TGTGCCAGCAGTTACCCACAGGGGGCCACTGAAGCTTTCTTT. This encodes CASSYPQGATEAFF.

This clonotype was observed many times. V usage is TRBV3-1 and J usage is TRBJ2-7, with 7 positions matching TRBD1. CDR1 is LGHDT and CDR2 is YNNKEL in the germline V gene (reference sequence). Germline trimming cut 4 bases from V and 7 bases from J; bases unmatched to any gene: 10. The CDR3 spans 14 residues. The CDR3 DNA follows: TGTGCCAGCAGCCGACAGGGCAGTGGCCCTGAGCAGTACTTC. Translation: CASSRQGSGPEQYF.

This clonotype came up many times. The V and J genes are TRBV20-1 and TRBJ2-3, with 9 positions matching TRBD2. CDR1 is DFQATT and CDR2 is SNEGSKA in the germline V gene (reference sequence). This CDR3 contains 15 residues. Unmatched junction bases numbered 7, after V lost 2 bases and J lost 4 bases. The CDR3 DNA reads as TGCAGTGCTAGACCCTTAGCGGGAGTGGCAGATACGCAGTATTTT. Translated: CSARPLAGVADTQYF.

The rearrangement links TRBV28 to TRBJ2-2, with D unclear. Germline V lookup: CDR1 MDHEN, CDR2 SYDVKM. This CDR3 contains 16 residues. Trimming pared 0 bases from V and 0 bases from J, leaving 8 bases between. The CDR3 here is CASSLWPVTNTGELFF. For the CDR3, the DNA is TGTGCCAGCAGTTTATGGCCGGTGACGAACACCGGGGAGCTGTTTTTT.

The CDR3 region is CASSESLADDSYEQYF. In nucleotides, the CDR3 is TGTGCCAGCAGTGAATCCTTGGCGGACGACTCCTACGAGCAGTACTTC. The J gene is TRBJ2-7, the V gene TRBV2; no firm D call. Trimming removed 2 bases from V and 0 bases from J, with 14 bases in between. There are 16 residues in the CDR3. Germline V gene sequence: CDR1 SNHLY, CDR2 FYNNEI.

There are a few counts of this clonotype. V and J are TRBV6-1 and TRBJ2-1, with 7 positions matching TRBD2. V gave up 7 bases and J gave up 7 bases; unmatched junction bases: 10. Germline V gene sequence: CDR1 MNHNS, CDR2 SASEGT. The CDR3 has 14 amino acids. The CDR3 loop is CASTDGGSGNEQFF. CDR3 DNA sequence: TGTGCCAGCACCGACGGGGGGAGTGGAAATGAGCAGTTCTTC.

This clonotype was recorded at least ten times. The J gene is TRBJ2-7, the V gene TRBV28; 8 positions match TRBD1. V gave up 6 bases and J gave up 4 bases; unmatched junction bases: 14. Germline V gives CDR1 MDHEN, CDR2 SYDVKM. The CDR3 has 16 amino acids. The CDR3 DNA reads TGTGCCAGCAGAGATAGGTCTTACAGGGGGTTTTACGAGCAGTACTTC. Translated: CASRDRSYRGFYEQYF.

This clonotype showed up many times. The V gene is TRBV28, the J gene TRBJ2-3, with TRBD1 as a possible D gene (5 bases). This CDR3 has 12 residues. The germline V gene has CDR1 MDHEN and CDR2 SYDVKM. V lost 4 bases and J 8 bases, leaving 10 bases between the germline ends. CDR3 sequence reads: CASSSLRGTQYF. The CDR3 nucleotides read TGTGCCAGCAGTTCACTAAGGGGTACGCAGTATTTT.

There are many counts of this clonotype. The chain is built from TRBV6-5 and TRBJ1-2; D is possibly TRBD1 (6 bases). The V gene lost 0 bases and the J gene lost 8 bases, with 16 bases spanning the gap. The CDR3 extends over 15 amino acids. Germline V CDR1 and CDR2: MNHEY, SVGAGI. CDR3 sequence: CASSYSKSGAFGYTF. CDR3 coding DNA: TGTGCCAGCAGTTACTCGAAATCGGGGGCTTTCGGCTACACCTTC.

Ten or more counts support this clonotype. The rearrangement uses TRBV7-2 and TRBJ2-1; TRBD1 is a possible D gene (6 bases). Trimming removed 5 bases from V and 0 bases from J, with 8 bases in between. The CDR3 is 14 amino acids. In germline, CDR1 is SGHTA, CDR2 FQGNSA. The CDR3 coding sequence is TGTGCCAGCAGCCAGGACAGCTCCTACAATGAGCAGTTCTTC. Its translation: CASSQDSSYNEQFF.

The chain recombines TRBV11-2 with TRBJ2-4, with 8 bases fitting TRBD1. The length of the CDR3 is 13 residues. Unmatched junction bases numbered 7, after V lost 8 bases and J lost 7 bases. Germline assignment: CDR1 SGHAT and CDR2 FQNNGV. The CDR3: CASRTTGVNIQYF. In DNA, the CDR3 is TGTGCCAGCCGGACGACAGGGGTGAACATTCAGTACTTC.